The 23 T cell receptor beta chains below come from one sample, sequenced in a study of blood T cell repertoires in COVID-19. Sequencing was performed with immunoSEQ multiplex PCR; in TCRdb, only in-frame clones are kept and a portion is missing. This table holds more than 85,000 clones, roughly 79% found once. The sequenced sample was peripheral blood. These receptors were taken from a woman in her seventies with acute or convalescent COVID-19.

The chain joins TRBV5-4 to TRBJ2-7, with TRBD2 matching 9 bases. CDR1 is SGHNT and CDR2 is YYREEE in the germline V gene (reference sequence). The CDR3 is made up of 20 amino acids. Trimming removed 4 bases from V and 5 bases from J; junction bases left unmatched: 25. CDR3 DNA: TGTGCCAGCAGCCCGCCTCGCAGGGGAACTATAGCGGGAGTATTCCACGAGCAGTACTTC. Translating it yields CASSPPRRGTIAGVFHEQYF.

CDR3 residues: CATSQSAGGYEQYF. CDR3 sequence (DNA): TGCGCCACCTCTCAGTCAGCGGGGGGTTACGAGCAGTACTTC. V is TRBV5-1 and J is TRBJ2-7; 9 bases fit TRBD2. Per the germline V gene, CDR1 is SGHRS and CDR2 is YFSETQ. CDR3 length: 14 amino acids. V dropped 9 bases and J dropped 4; count of bases not matched to a gene: 11.

The chain is built from TRBV6-4 and TRBJ2-3; 7 bases agree with TRBD1. Germline V lookup: CDR1 MRHNA, CDR2 SNTAGT. Trimming took 3 bases from V and 0 from J; bases not matched to a gene: 3. CDR3 length equals 15 residues. The chain's CDR3 is CASSEGTASTDTQYF. DNA for the CDR3: TGTGCCAGCAGTGAAGGGACAGCGAGCACAGATACGCAGTATTTT.

This chain joins TRBV6-5 and TRBJ2-2, with 10 bases that match TRBD2. Germline CDR1 MNHEY, CDR2 SVGAGI. There are 16 residues in the CDR3. With 2 bases clipped from V and 8 bases from J, the junction kept 8 bases outside the gene matches. The CDR3: CASSYGLAGGAGELFF. In DNA form, the CDR3 reads TGTGCCAGCAGTTACGGATTAGCGGGAGGAGCGGGGGAGCTGTTTTTT.

V usage is TRBV27 and J usage is TRBJ2-5; TRBD2 aligns across 12 bases. The CDR3 loop spans 15 amino acids. CDR1 and CDR2 from the germline V gene are MNHEY and SMNVEV (reference sequence). J lost 5 bases, V lost 5 bases, and 6 bases had no gene match. For the CDR3, the DNA is TGTGCCAGCAGTCCCCGACTAGCGGGGGTCGAGACCCAGTACTTC. Translating it yields CASSPRLAGVETQYF.

J is TRBJ1-2 and V is TRBV6-5, with D possibly TRBD1 on 5 matching bases. This CDR3 is 15 amino acids long. The ends were cut back, 7 bases at V and 4 bases at J, with 19 bases in the middle. The germline gives CDR1 MNHEY, CDR2 SVGAGI. CDR3 region: CASIRDGSSVYGYTF. The CDR3, as DNA: TGTGCCAGCATCCGGGACGGGAGCTCCGTCTATGGCTACACCTTC.

This clone was seen a handful of times. The chain joins TRBV20-1 to TRBJ1-4; possible D gene TRBD1, 6 bases. V gave up 3 bases and J gave up 4 bases, with 12 bases separating them. The CDR3 has 14 amino acids. The V gene's germline CDR1 is DFQATT and CDR2 SNEGSKA (reference sequence). The CDR3 bases are TGCAGTGCTAGTCGGGGAGGGGGTAATGAAAAACTGTTTTTT. It translates to CSASRGGGNEKLFF.

This chain joins TRBV27 and TRBJ1-2; D may be TRBD1 (5 bases). The V gene's germline CDR1 is MNHEY and CDR2 SMNVEV (reference sequence). The length of the CDR3 is 14 residues. Trimming stripped 5 bases from V and 8 bases from J, with 18 bases between. CDR3 sequence (DNA): TGTGCCAGCAGTCCAGGACGACAGCTCATGGGCTACACCTTC. It encodes CASSPGRQLMGYTF.

This chain connects TRBV7-6 to TRBJ2-2; D is ambiguous. The CDR3 length is 16 residues. Trimming took off 5 bases at V and 7 bases at J, with 20 bases between the two ends. CDR1 is SGHVS, CDR2 FNYEAQ, per germline. The CDR3 bases are TGTGCCAGCAGCCTCACCGGTAGGAGTCTCAACGGGGAGCTGTTTTTT. It specifies CASSLTGRSLNGELFF.

This clone was counted once. The rearrangement links TRBV3-1 (or the pseudogene TRBV3-2) to TRBJ2-4; 8 bases are shared with TRBD1. This CDR3 is 17 amino acids long. The junction had 12 bases not matched to a gene; V was cut back by 4 bases and J by 4 bases. Germline CDR1 is LGHDT and CDR2 is YNNKEL (reference sequence). CDR3 DNA sequence: TGTGCCAGCAGCCCACAGGGGGGAGTACCCGGGAAAAACATTCAGTACTTC. Translated, it gives CASSPQGGVPGKNIQYF.

The chain uses TRBV6-5 and TRBJ2-1, with TRBD2 matching over 12 bases. CDR1 and CDR2 (germline): MNHEY, SVGAGI. V lost 5 bases and J lost 7; bases outside the gene matches: 6. CDR3 size: 15 residues. CDR3: CASSRGLAGLNEQFF. The CDR3 DNA reads as TGTGCCAGCAGTAGAGGACTAGCGGGGCTAAATGAGCAGTTCTTC.

The chain joins TRBV6-2 or TRBV6-3 to TRBJ2-1, with 12 bases that match TRBD2. The CDR3 loop spans 17 amino acids. CDR1 is MNHEY, CDR2 SVGEGT, per germline. V lost 4 bases and J lost 2; bases outside the gene matches: 6. CDR3 bases: TGTGCCAGCAGTTCCGCTGGGACTAGCGGGCCCTACAATGAGCAGTTCTTC. It yields the protein CASSSAGTSGPYNEQFF.

Comment on this clone: One end of the junction varies from germline; a read error may be responsible. This chain uses TRBV11-2 with TRBJ1-2, with 9 bases that match TRBD1. The germline gives CDR1 SGHAT, CDR2 FQNNGV. There are 15 residues in the CDR3. CDR3 bases: TGTGCCAGCAGCCATAGTGTCCGACAGGGGGATGGCTACGCCTTC. Translating gives CASSHSVRQGDGYAF.

The V call is TRBV23-1, the J call TRBJ2-7; 7 bases line up with TRBD1. TRBV23-1 is treated as an ORF (open reading frame) with a function not yet certain. The CDR3 contains 15 residues. V shed 6 bases, J shed 3 bases, and the junction held 11 bases outside the gene matches. CDR3 protein: CASSPCPGQIYEQYF. DNA of the CDR3: TGCGCCAGCAGCCCTTGCCCGGGACAGATCTACGAGCAGTACTTC.

V gene TRBV28 combines with J gene TRBJ1-5; TRBD1 matches 8 bases. Germline lookup yields CDR1 MDHEN and CDR2 SYDVKM. Unmatched junction bases numbered 7, after V lost 6 bases and J lost 3 bases. The CDR3 totals 15 residues. This chain's CDR3 is CASSSQGEHNQPQHF. The DNA for the CDR3 is TGTGCCAGCAGCTCACAGGGGGAACACAATCAGCCCCAGCATTTT. The complete variable domain, with remaining parts taken from reference TRBV28 and TRBJ1-5, reads DVKVTQSSRYLVKRTGEKVFLECVQDMDHENMFWYRQDPGLGLRLIYFSYDVKMKEKGDIPEGYSVSREKKERFSLILESASTNQTSMYLCASSSQGEHNQPQHFGDGTRLSIL.

This sequence joins TRBV7-9 and TRBJ1-1; the D is unclear. V lost 4 bases and J 1 base, leaving 13 bases between the germline ends. The CDR3 loop spans 15 amino acids. The V gene's germline CDR1 is SEHNR and CDR2 FQNEAQ (reference sequence). The CDR3 here is CASSSGGVTNTEAFF. DNA for the CDR3: TGTGCCAGCAGCTCTGGCGGGGTGACGAACACTGAAGCTTTCTTT.

This clone was recorded only once. The V gene is TRBV9, the J gene TRBJ2-3, with D hard to call. The CDR3 sequence is 15 residues long. Germline V CDR1 and CDR2: SGDLS, YYNGEE. Trimming shortened V by 0 bases and J by 3 bases, and 11 bases separated the two germline ends. CDR3 bases: TGTGCCAGCAGCGTAGGATCCAGTTATACAGATACGCAGTATTTT. Translated, it gives CASSVGSSYTDTQYF. Full variable domain (missing parts from reference TRBV9 and TRBJ2-3): DSGVTQTPKHLITATGQRVTLRCSPRSGDLSVYWYQQSLDQGLQFLIQYYNGEERAKGNILERFSAQQFPDLHSELNLSSLELGDSALYFCASSVGSSYTDTQYFGPGTRLTVL.

The chain combines TRBV6-5 with TRBJ1-6; D is ambiguous. Trimming stripped 0 bases from V and 5 bases from J, with 8 bases between. Germline CDR1 is MNHEY and CDR2 is SVGAGI. CDR3 length: 15 residues. In nucleotides, the CDR3 is TGTGCCAGCAGTTACTCGATAGTCCATAATTCACCCCTCCACTTT. Translated, it gives CASSYSIVHNSPLHF.

The chain is built from TRBV4-1 and TRBJ2-3, with 10 bases lining up with TRBD2. The J segment lost 5 bases and the V segment lost 1 base, leaving 9 bases of the junction unmatched. Per germline, CDR1 MGHRA and CDR2 YSYEKL. This CDR3 is built from 17 residues. The CDR3 nucleotides are TGCGCCAGCAGCCAAGCGCCCAGCGGGGGGGGTCAAGATACGCAGTATTTT. Translation: CASSQAPSGGGQDTQYF.

The chain couples TRBV7-9 to TRBJ1-3; possibly TRBD1 for D (6 bases). CDR3 length: 14 residues. The germline V and J ends were trimmed by 8 bases and 3 bases, with 14 bases remaining between them. CDR1 and CDR2 from the germline V gene are SEHNR and FQNEAQ (reference sequence). The CDR3 sequence is CASRTGWDGNTIYF. As DNA, the CDR3 is TGTGCCAGCCGCACAGGGTGGGATGGAAACACCATATATTTT. Full variable domain (remainder filled in from reference TRBV7-9 and TRBJ1-3): DTGVSQNPRHKITKRGQNVTFRCDPISEHNRLYWYRQTLGQGPEFLTYFQNEAQLEKSRLLSDRFSAERPKGSFSTLEIQRTEQGDSAMYLCASRTGWDGNTIYFGEGSWLTVV.

V is TRBV11-2 and J is TRBJ1-2; 7 bases fit TRBD1. The CDR3 runs to 13 residues. CDR1 is SGHAT, CDR2 FQNNGV, per germline. With 2 bases clipped from V and 5 bases from J, the junction kept 2 bases outside the gene matches. The CDR3 DNA follows: TGTGCCAGCAGCTTACAGACAGGGTATGGCTACACCTTC. Translated, it gives CASSLQTGYGYTF.

The chain is built from TRBV3-1 (or the pseudogene TRBV3-2) and TRBJ1-2; 9 bases match TRBD1. Germline CDR1 and CDR2: LGHDT and YNNKEL (reference sequence). This CDR3 is built from 17 residues. V was clipped by 4 bases and J by 7 bases; unmatched bases: 16. CDR3 sequence: CASSPLGDRAAWVGYTF. The CDR3 region has the DNA TGTGCCAGCAGCCCTCTTGGGGACAGGGCGGCCTGGGTTGGCTACACCTTC.

V usage is TRBV11-2 and J usage is TRBJ2-1, with TRBD1 identical over 8 bases. The CDR3 is 15 amino acids. Losses at the gene ends were 5 bases for V and 7 bases for J; bases not matched to a gene: 10. Germline V CDR1 and CDR2: SGHAT, FQNNGV. The CDR3 DNA reads TGTGCCAGCAGCGTTACAGGGACAGGATTAAATGAGCAGTTCTTC. It yields the protein CASSVTGTGLNEQFF.